The 17 T cell receptor beta chains below all came from one sample that was sequenced in a study of blood T cell repertoires in COVID-19. Data came from immunoSEQ multiplex PCR; TCRdb stores just in-frame clones and leaves some out. The sample has 200,000 or so clones, 85% to 90% seen once. The sequenced sample was peripheral blood. The receptors originated from a man between 45 and 60 years old with acute or convalescent COVID-19.

The chain has TRBV19 and TRBJ2-5; 7 nucleotides line up with TRBD1. After removal of 5 bases from V and 5 bases from J, the junction contained 2 bases not matched to a gene. CDR3 size: 12 residues. CDR1 is LNHDA and CDR2 is SQIVND in the germline V gene (reference sequence). The CDR3 spells CASSGRGETQYF. DNA of the CDR3: TGTGCCAGTAGTGGCAGGGGGGAGACCCAGTACTTC.

This clone was found once. The chain recombines TRBV19 with TRBJ1-4; 7 bases are shared with TRBD1. The CDR3 totals 14 residues. With 8 bases clipped from V and 0 bases from J, the junction kept 3 bases outside the gene matches. CDR1 is LNHDA and CDR2 is SQIVND in the germline V gene (reference sequence). The CDR3 spells CASGQGATNEKLFF. The CDR3 DNA reads as TGTGCCAGTGGGCAGGGGGCAACTAATGAAAAACTGTTTTTT.

This chain connects TRBV5-1 to TRBJ1-2, with 7 bases lining up with TRBD1. Trimming cost V 4 bases and J 8 bases; bases outside gene matches: 17. CDR3 length equals 16 residues. Germline CDR1 and CDR2: SGHRS and YFSETQ. CDR3 coding DNA: TGCGCCAGCAGCCCCTCCGGACAGGTTCCCGGGGAAGGCTACACCTTC. Translating it yields CASSPSGQVPGEGYTF.

This chain connects TRBV19 to TRBJ2-7; D is possibly TRBD1 (6 bases). This CDR3 has 14 residues. The germline CDR1 and CDR2 sequences are LNHDA and SQIVND (reference sequence). V gave up 9 bases and J gave up 3 bases, with 18 bases separating them. The CDR3 spells CARKGRGGGYEQYF. CDR3 DNA sequence: TGTGCCAGAAAGGGCAGGGGTGGCGGCTACGAGCAGTACTTC.

V usage is TRBV6-2 or TRBV6-3 and J usage is TRBJ2-7, with TRBD1 identical over 8 bases. V was clipped by 5 bases and J by 9 bases; unmatched bases: 12. The CDR3 sequence is 14 residues long. The germline CDR1 and CDR2 sequences are MNHEY and SVGEGT. CDR3 region: CASSSTGTGFRQYF. The DNA for the CDR3 is TGTGCCAGCAGTAGTACCGGGACAGGTTTTCGGCAGTACTTC.

The CDR3 sequence: CASSEGQGNTEAFF. CDR3 nucleotide sequence: TGTGCCAGCAGTGAGGGACAGGGGAACACTGAAGCTTTCTTT. The chain is built from TRBV6-1 and TRBJ1-1; 9 positions agree with TRBD1. The CDR3 consists of 14 residues. V shed 3 bases, J shed 1 base, and the junction held 0 bases outside the gene matches. Germline CDR1 MNHNS, CDR2 SASEGT.

The chain has TRBV18 and TRBJ1-3; 7 bases line up with TRBD1. This CDR3 contains 15 residues. The trim removed 8 bases at V and 0 bases at J, leaving 7 bases unmatched. CDR1 KGHSH and CDR2 LQKENI come from the germline V gene. The CDR3 reads CASALDRSSGNTIYF. CDR3 nucleotides: TGTGCCAGCGCCTTGGACAGGAGCTCTGGAAACACCATATATTTT.

The V call is TRBV27, the J call TRBJ2-5; 9 bases line up with TRBD1. This CDR3 comprises 15 residues. V lost 5 bases to trimming and J lost 4 bases; unmatched junction nucleotides: 8. Looked up from germline, CDR1 is MNHEY and CDR2 is SMNVEV (reference sequence). CDR3 sequence (DNA): TGTGCCAGCAGTGTGGACAGGGGTCTGAGAGAGACCCAGTACTTC. Translated, it gives CASSVDRGLRETQYF.

The CDR3 DNA is TGTGCCAGCAGTCCCCAGGGTTCGCCAAAACTGTTTTTT. Its translation: CASSPQGSPKLFF. The chain has TRBV27 and TRBJ1-4, with D possibly matching TRBD1 (5 bases). The CDR3 totals 13 residues. Germline CDR1 MNHEY, CDR2 SMNVEV (reference sequence). The V gene lost 5 bases and the J gene lost 10 bases, with 14 bases spanning the gap.

This clone appeared a single time. The CDR3 DNA reads as TGTGCCAGCAACGAGAGAGGACAGGAACCTAACTATGGCTACACCTTC. Amino acids: CASNERGQEPNYGYTF. The chain is built from TRBV5-6 and TRBJ1-2; 7 bases are shared with TRBD1. The V segment lost 6 bases and the J segment 0 bases; nucleotides outside the gene matches: 11. Looked up from germline, CDR1 is SGHDT and CDR2 is YYEEEE. The CDR3 contains 16 residues.

The chain uses TRBV29-1 and TRBJ1-4, with 7 bases aligning to TRBD1. Unmatched junction bases numbered 5, after V lost 5 bases and J lost 2 bases. The CDR3 runs 14 residues. The germline CDR1 and CDR2 sequences are SQVTM and ANQGSEA. CDR3 DNA sequence: TGCAGCGTTTTTTCAGGGGGTACTAATGAAAAACTGTTTTTT. Translating gives CSVFSGGTNEKLFF.

The gene calls are TRBV5-1 and TRBJ1-2, with 11 nucleotides matching TRBD1. Germline lookup yields CDR1 SGHRS and CDR2 YFSETQ. With 4 bases clipped from V and 6 bases from J, the junction kept 2 bases outside the gene matches. The CDR3 is 13 residues long. The CDR3 reads CASSKGQGDGYTF. The CDR3 coding sequence is TGCGCCAGCAGCAAGGGACAGGGGGATGGCTACACCTTC.

This clone was seen only once. V and J are TRBV9 and TRBJ1-1; TRBD1 matches 8 bases. This CDR3 region has 15 residues. Germline V CDR1 and CDR2: SGDLS, YYNGEE. V shed 2 bases, J shed 6 bases, and the junction held 9 bases outside the gene matches. The CDR3 is CASSVLQGAGSEAFF. The CDR3 bases are TGTGCCAGCAGCGTCCTTCAGGGGGCGGGCTCTGAAGCTTTCTTT.

The chain uses TRBV5-1 and TRBJ1-1; 10 bases agree with TRBD1. The CDR3 has 14 residues. V gave up 4 bases and J gave up 3 bases; unmatched junction bases: 3. Germline V gene data show CDR1 as SGHRS and CDR2 as YFSETQ. This CDR3 is CASSPGQGYTEAFF. CDR3 DNA sequence: TGCGCCAGCAGCCCGGGACAGGGGTACACTGAAGCTTTCTTT.

The chain couples TRBV5-4 to TRBJ2-5; TRBD1 matches at 7 bases. CDR3 length: 14 amino acids. V was pared by 1 base and J by 3 bases, with 3 bases of the junction left unmatched. Germline CDR1 is SGHNT and CDR2 is YYREEE (reference sequence). Here the CDR3 DNA reads TGTGCCAGCAGCTTGATCGGGACAGAAGAGACCCAGTACTTC. It translates to CASSLIGTEETQYF.

The chain links TRBV18 to TRBJ2-7, with 11 positions matching TRBD1. V shed 0 bases and J 3 bases; nucleotides not matched to a gene: 1. Germline V gene data show CDR1 as KGHSH and CDR2 as LQKENI. The CDR3 is 15 amino acids. Here the CDR3 reads CASSPPGQGDYEQYF. CDR3 DNA: TGTGCCAGCTCACCACCGGGACAGGGGGACTACGAGCAGTACTTC. Full variable domain (remainder filled in from reference TRBV18 and TRBJ2-7): NAGVMQNPRHLVRRRGQEARLRCSPMKGHSHVYWYRQLPEEGLKFMVYLQKENIIDESGMPKERFSAEFPKEGPSILRIQQVVRGDSAAYFCASSPPGQGDYEQYFGPGTRLTVT.

The genes are TRBV7-9 and TRBJ1-5; 11 bases align to TRBD1. The junction had 4 bases not matched to a gene; V was cut back by 5 bases and J by 4 bases. This CDR3 region has 15 residues. Germline-derived CDR1 and CDR2 are SEHNR and FQNEAQ (reference sequence). CDR3 coding DNA: TGTGCCAGCAGCGGACAGGGGGCGCGGAATCAGCCCCAGCATTTT. Amino acids: CASSGQGARNQPQHF.